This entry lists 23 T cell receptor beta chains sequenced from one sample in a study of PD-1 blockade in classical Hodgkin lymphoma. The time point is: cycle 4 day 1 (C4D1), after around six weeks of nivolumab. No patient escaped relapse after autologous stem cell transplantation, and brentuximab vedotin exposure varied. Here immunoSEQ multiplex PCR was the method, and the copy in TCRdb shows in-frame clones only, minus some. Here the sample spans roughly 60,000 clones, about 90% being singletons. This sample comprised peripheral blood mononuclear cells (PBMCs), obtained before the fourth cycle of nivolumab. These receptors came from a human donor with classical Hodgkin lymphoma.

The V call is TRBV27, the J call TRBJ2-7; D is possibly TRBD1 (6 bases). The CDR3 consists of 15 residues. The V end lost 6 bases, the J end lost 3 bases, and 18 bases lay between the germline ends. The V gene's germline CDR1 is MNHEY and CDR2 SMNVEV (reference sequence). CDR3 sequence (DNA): TGTGCCAGCAGCAGCACCGGGACAAGTAGCTACGAGCAGTACTTC. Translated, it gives CASSSTGTSSYEQYF.

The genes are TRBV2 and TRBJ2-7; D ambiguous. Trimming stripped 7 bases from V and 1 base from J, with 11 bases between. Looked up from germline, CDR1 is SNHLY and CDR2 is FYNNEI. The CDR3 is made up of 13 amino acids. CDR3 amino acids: CASTAAESYEQYF. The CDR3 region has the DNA TGTGCCAGCACGGCGGCCGAATCCTACGAGCAGTACTTC. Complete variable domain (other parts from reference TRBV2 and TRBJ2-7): EPEVTQTPSHQVTQMGQEVILRCVPISNHLYFYWYRQILGQKVEFLVSFYNNEISEKSEIFDDQFSVERPDGSNFTLKIRSTKLEDSAMYFCASTAAESYEQYFGPGTRLTVT.

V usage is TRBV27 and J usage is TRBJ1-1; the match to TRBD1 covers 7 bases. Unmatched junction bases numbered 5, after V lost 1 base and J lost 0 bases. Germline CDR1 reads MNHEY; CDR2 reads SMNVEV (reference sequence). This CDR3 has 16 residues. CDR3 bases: TGTGCCAGCAGTTTATTAGTGGGGACAGTGAACACTGAAGCTTTCTTT. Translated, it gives CASSLLVGTVNTEAFF.

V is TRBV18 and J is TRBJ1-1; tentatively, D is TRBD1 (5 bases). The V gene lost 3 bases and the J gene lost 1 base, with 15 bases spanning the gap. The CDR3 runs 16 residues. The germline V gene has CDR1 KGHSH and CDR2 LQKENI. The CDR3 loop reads CASSPRDVVGNTEAFF. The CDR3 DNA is TGTGCCAGCTCACCCAGGGACGTGGTAGGGAACACTGAAGCTTTCTTT.

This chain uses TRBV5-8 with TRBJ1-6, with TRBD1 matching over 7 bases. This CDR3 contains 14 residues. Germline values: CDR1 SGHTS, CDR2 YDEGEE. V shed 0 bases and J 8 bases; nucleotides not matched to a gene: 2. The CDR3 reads CASSLGQGDSPLHF. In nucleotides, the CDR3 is TGTGCCAGCAGCTTGGGGCAGGGGGATTCACCCCTCCACTTT.

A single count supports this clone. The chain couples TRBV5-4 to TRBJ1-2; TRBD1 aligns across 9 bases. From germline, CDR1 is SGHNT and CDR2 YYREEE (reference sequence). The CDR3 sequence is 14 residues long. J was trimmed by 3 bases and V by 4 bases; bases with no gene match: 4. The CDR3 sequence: CASSMDRGHYGYTF. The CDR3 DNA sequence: TGTGCCAGCAGCATGGACAGGGGACACTATGGCTACACCTTC.

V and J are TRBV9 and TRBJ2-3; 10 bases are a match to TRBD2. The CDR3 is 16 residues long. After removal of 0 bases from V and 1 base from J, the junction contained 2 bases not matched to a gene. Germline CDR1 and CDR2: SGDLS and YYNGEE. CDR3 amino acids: CASSVGLAGGTDTQYF. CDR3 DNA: TGTGCCAGCAGCGTAGGCCTAGCGGGGGGCACAGATACGCAGTATTTT.

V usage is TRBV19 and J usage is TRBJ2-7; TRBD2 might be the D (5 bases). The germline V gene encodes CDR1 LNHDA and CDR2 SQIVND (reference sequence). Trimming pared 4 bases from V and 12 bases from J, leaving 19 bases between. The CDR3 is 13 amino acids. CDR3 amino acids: CASSSLEGVATYF. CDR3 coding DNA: TGTGCCAGTAGTAGTTTAGAGGGAGTGGCGACGTACTTC. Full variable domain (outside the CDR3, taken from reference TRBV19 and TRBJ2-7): DGGITQSPKYLFRKEGQNVTLSCEQNLNHDAMYWYRQDPGQGLRLIYYSQIVNDFQKGDIAEGYSVSREKKESFPLTVTSAQKNPTAFYLCASSSLEGVATYFGPGTRLTVT.

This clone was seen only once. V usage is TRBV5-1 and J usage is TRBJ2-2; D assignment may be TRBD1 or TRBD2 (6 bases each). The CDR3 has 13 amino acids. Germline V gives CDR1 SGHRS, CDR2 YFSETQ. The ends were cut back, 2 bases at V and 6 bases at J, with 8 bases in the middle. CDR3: CASSLRGAGELFF. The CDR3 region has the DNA TGCGCCAGCAGCTTAAGGGGGGCCGGGGAGCTGTTTTTT.

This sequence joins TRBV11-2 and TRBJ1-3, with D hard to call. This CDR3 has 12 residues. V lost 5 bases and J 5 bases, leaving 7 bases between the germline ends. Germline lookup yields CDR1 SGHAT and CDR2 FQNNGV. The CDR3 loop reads CASSLERNTIYF. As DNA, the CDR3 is TGTGCCAGCAGCCTTGAGCGAAACACCATATATTTT.

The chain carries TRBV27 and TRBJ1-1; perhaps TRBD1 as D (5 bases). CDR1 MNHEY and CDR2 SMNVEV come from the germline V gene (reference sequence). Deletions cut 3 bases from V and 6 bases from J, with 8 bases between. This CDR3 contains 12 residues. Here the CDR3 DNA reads TGTGCCAGCAGTTTTAGGGGTTCTGAAGCTTTCTTT. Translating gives CASSFRGSEAFF.

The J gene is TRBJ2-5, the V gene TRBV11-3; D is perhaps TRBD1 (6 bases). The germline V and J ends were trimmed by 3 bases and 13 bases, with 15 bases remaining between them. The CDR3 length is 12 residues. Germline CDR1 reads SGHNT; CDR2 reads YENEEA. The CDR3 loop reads CASSFLGGVMYF. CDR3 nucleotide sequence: TGTGCCAGCAGCTTCTTAGGGGGAGTCATGTACTTC.

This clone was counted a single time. CDR3 region: CASTPDSFNAEQYF. The CDR3 DNA follows: TGTGCCAGCACCCCGGACAGTTTTAACGCCGAGCAGTACTTC. The chain has TRBV6-6 and TRBJ2-7; D is possibly TRBD1 (6 bases). V dropped 7 bases and J dropped 6 bases, with 19 bases sitting between them. The CDR3 extends over 14 amino acids. The germline V gene encodes CDR1 MNHNY and CDR2 SVGAGI (reference sequence).

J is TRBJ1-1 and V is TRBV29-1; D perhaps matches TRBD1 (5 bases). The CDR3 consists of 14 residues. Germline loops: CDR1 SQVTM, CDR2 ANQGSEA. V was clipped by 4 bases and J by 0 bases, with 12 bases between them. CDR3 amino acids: CSVVRDFMNTEAFF. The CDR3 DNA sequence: TGCAGCGTTGTTCGGGACTTCATGAACACTGAAGCTTTCTTT.

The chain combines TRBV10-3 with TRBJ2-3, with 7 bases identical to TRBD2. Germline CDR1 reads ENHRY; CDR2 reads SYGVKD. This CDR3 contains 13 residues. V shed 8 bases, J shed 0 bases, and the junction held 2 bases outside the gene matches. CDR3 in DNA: TGTGCCATCTTAGCGGGTAGCACAGATACGCAGTATTTT. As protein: CAILAGSTDTQYF.

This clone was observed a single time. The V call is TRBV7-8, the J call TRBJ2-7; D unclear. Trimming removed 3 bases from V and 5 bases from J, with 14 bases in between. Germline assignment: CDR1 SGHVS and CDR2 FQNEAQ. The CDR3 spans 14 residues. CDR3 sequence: CASSLVVTSHEQYF. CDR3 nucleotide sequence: TGTGCCAGCAGCTTGGTAGTTACGAGCCACGAGCAGTACTTC.

CDR3 sequence (DNA): TGTGCCAGCACCGTCTCCCTGACAGGACAACAGTTCTTC. Its protein is CASTVSLTGQQFF. J is TRBJ2-1 and V is TRBV25-1, with D possibly being TRBD1 (6 bases). The ends were cut back, 7 bases at V and 13 bases at J, with 20 bases in the middle. The CDR3 extends over 13 amino acids. Per the germline V gene, CDR1 is MGHDK and CDR2 is SYGVNS.

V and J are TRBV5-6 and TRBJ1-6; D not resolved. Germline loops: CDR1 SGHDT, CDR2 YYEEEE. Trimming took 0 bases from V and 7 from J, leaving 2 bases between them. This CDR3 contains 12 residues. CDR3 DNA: TGTGCCAGCAGCTTGGCCAATTCACCCCTCCACTTT. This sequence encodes CASSLANSPLHF.

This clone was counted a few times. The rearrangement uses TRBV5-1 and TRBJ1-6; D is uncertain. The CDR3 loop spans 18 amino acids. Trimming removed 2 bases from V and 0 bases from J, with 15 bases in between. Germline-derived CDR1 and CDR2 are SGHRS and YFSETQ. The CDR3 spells CASSLRTPGGSYNSPLHF. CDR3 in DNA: TGCGCCAGCAGCTTAAGGACGCCTGGAGGCTCCTATAATTCACCCCTCCACTTT.

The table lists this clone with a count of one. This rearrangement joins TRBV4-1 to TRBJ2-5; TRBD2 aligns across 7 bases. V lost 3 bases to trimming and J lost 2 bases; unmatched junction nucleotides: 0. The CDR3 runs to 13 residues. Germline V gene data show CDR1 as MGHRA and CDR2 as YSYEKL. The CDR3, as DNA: TGCGCCAGCAGCCAGGGACTACAAGAGACCCAGTACTTC. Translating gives CASSQGLQETQYF.

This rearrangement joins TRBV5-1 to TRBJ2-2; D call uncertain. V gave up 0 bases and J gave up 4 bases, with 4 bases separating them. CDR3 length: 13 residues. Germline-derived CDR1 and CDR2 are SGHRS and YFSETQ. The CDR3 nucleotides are TGCGCCAGCAGCTTGGACCTCACCGGGGAGCTGTTTTTT. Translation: CASSLDLTGELFF.

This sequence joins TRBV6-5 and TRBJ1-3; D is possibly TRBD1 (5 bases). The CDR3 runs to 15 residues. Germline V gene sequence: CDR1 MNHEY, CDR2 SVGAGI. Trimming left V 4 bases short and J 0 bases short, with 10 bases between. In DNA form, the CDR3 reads TGTGCCAGCAGTTTAGGCGACAGCTCTGGAAACACCATATATTTT. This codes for CASSLGDSSGNTIYF.

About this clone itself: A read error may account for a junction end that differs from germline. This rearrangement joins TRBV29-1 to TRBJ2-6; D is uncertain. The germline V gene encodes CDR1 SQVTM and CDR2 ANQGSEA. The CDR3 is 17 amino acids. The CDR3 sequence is CSLEGYPSSSGANVLTF. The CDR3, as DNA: TGCAGCCTTGAAGGTTACCCCTCGAGCTCTGGGGCCAACGTCCTGACTTTC. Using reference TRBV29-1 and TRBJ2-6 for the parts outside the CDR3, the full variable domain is SAVISQKPSRDICQRGTSLTIQCQVDSQVTMMFWYRQQPGQSLTLIATANQGSEATYESGFVIDKFPISRPNLTFSTLTVSNMSPEDSSIYLCSLEGYPSSSGANVLTFGAGSRLTVL.